The rows below give T cell receptor beta chains drawn from one sample of a study of blood T cells in healthy people across ages. TCRdb called the 5' RACE reads again in MiXCR, with one record for every CDR3 protein. The sample shows over a million distinct CDR3 sequences, under 30% of them seen only once. These same records also appear under a second study, on T cells of mothers and their children.

Sequencing was carried out using blood. The receptors were sampled from a girl aged 2 to 10 in good health. The CDR3 runs from the conserved cysteine through the conserved F or W. Each record gives: V gene, D gene, clone size, J gene, CDR3 DNA, CDR3 protein. D genes are given only for firm matches. A row's size may be missing; if present it is once, few, many or a size class.

TRBV24-1,TRBD1,few,TRBJ2-5,TGTGCCACAGGGACAGGGACGGGAGAGACCCAGTACTTC,CATGTGTGETQYF
TRBV4-2,TRBD2,few,TRBJ2-7,TGTGCCAGCAGCCAAGTCCCGGGACTAGCGGGGGAGTCCTACGAGCAGTACTTC,CASSQVPGLAGESYEQYF
TRBV7-2,-,-,TRBJ1-1,TGTGCCAGCAGCCCGGATTTGGGGGGGGGAACTGAAGCTTTCTTT,CASSPDLGGGTEAFF
TRBV5-6,-,once,TRBJ1-1,TGTGCCAGCAGCCAAGTTAGGACCACTGAAGCTTTCTTT,CASSQVRTTEAFF
TRBV29-1,-,few,TRBJ1-1,TGCAGCGTTGCTGGCAGGGCGAACACTGAAGCTTTCTTT,CSVAGRANTEAFF
TRBV3-1,-,-,TRBJ1-1,TGTGCCAGCAGCCTCAAGCCGAATCTGAACACTGAAGCTTTCTTT,CASSLKPNLNTEAFF
TRBV5-1,TRBD2,-,TRBJ2-5,TGCGCCAGCAGCTTCGCCACGCGGGGGAGCCCCCAAGAGACCCAGTACTTC,CASSFATRGSPQETQYF
TRBV7-2,-,-,TRBJ1-1,TGTGCCAGCAGCCCCTCGGGGTCTAGAAAGGCCCTGGCTTTCTTT,CASSPSGSRKALAFF
TRBV20-1,-,few,TRBJ1-3,TGCAGTGCTAGACAGGCCTCTGGAAACACCATATATTTT,CSARQASGNTIYF
TRBV20-1,-,-,TRBJ2-4,TGCAGTGCTGGTAGAAGTTTGGCCAAAAACATTCAGTACTTC,CSAGRSLAKNIQYF
TRBV19,-,-,TRBJ2-7,TGTGCCAGTAGTATTGAAGGATACGAGCAGTACTTC,CASSIEGYEQYF